A selection of T cell receptor beta chains follows, all from one sample in a study of cytomegalovirus exposure and HLA in healthy donors. Some clones are missing from TCRdb's copy, which holds only in-frame ones; the method was immunoSEQ multiplex PCR. The profile shows about 200,000 clones, approximately 80% of them singletons. Input material: PBMCs. These receptors all stem from a man aged 50-59 years in good health and CMV-seronegative. CDR3s include the opening cysteine and the closing phenylalanine or tryptophan. The D gene is left open where the match is weak. Clone size is given for some rows only: seen once, a few or many times, or a class if the clone is expanded.

j_gene,v_gene,d_gene,abundance,CDR3nt,CDR3aa
TRBJ2-4,TRBV25-1,.,.,TGTGCCAGCAGTGTTCAGGGCTCGGGAAACATTCAGTACTTC,CASSVQGSGNIQYF
TRBJ2-5,TRBV14,.,once,TGTGCCAGCAGCCAAGTGGGAGTTCTCAAAGAGACCCAGTACTTC,CASSQVGVLKETQYF
TRBJ1-4,TRBV2,.,.,TGTGCCAGCAGTGAAGCCACCGGGCCAGCAAGGGGAAAACTGTTTTTT,CASSEATGPARGKLFF
TRBJ2-3,TRBV5-1,TRBD1,few,TGCGCCAGCAGCAATCCTAGACAGGGGGAGGATACGCAGTATTTT,CASSNPRQGEDTQYF
TRBJ1-1,TRBV19,.,.,TGTGCCAGTAACGAGGGCGCGGTGAACACTGAAGCTTTCTTT,CASNEGAVNTEAFF
TRBJ2-6,TRBV27,TRBD2,.,TGTGCCAGCAGTTCAGGACTAGCGGGAGTGTTTGGGGCCAACGTCCTGACTTTC,CASSSGLAGVFGANVLTF
TRBJ2-3,TRBV6-5,.,.,TGTGCCAGCAGAACAGTGGATACGCAGTATTTT,CASRTVDTQYF
TRBJ2-7,TRBV2,.,few,TGTGCCAGCCAGAGTCGGGAACTCTACGAGCAGTACTTC,CASQSRELYEQYF
TRBJ1-1,TRBV27,.,.,TGTGCCAGCAGTTTAGTCCAGGGGCAGAACACTGAAGCTTTCTTT,CASSLVQGQNTEAFF
TRBJ2-7,TRBV28,.,.,TGTGCCAGCAGTTTCTATCCCTACGAGCAGTACTTC,CASSFYPYEQYF
TRBJ2-7,TRBV6-5,TRBD2,.,TGTGCCACCCAGCGGGGGCGTCCATTCTACGAGCAGTACTTC,CATQRGRPFYEQYF
TRBJ1-5,TRBV6-1,.,.,TGTGCCAGCAGTGTCACAGTGTTAGGGGGCAATCAGCCCCAGCATTTT,CASSVTVLGGNQPQHF
TRBJ2-2,TRBV7-2,.,.,TGTGCCAGCAGCGCCAGGCGGGGGAACACCGGGGAGCTGTTTTTT,CASSARRGNTGELFF
TRBJ2-1,TRBV30,TRBD2,.,TGTGCCTGGAGCGATCGGGTGCGGGAGGGCCTAGTGGACTACAATGAGCAGTTCTTC,CAWSDRVREGLVDYNEQFF
TRBJ2-3,TRBV28,TRBD1,few,TGTGCCAGCAGTTTTCTACAGGGGACAGATACGCAGTATTTT,CASSFLQGTDTQYF
TRBJ1-2,TRBV30,TRBD1,.,TGTGCCTGGAGCCTGACAGGGGACAACATTAACTCCTATGGCTACACCTTC,CAWSLTGDNINSYGYTF